This T cell receptor (beta chain) was found in a study of blood T cell repertoires in COVID-19. Study summary: Nucleic acid was either cDNA or gDNA, and it came from T cells, B-cell-depleted T cells, or PBMCs.

The method was immunoSEQ multiplex PCR; TCRdb's version includes in-frame clones alone and lacks a portion of them. The sample includes about 61,000 clones, about nine tenths of them seen just once. The germline V gene has CDR1 SGHVS and CDR2 FNYEAQ. V lost 5 bases and J lost 7; bases outside the gene matches: 11. The CDR3 extends over 16 amino acids. The sequencing sample was made of peripheral blood. The receptor was isolated from a human donor in a cohort sampled during active COVID-19. J is TRBJ2-1 and V is TRBV7-6; TRBD1 agrees at 10 bases. The CDR3 sequence is CASSPTWDRGGNEQFF. DNA of the CDR3: TGTGCCAGCAGCCCGACTTGGGACAGGGGTGGGAATGAGCAGTTCTTC.